This T cell receptor beta chain was identified during a study of blood T cells in healthy people across ages. It was with a sample-barcoded 5' primer and a J-beta primer mix that a second PCR of roughly 7 to 11 cycles was run. Using its own MiXCR run on the 5' RACE reads, TCRdb lists one record per CDR3 protein. The table shows roughly 730,000 distinct CDR3 sequences, with approximately 53% occurring only once. General study results and limits: Per million T cells, TCR beta diversity dropped roughly linearly as age increased.

Regarding this clonotype: Its matching antigen is unknown.

They isolated at least 6 million PBMCs from each sample. A minimum of 6 micrograms of total RNA was extracted per sample. From germline, CDR1 is SGHTA and CDR2 FQGNSA. The CDR3 extends over 13 amino acids. Trimming pared 2 bases from V and 9 bases from J, leaving 14 bases between. The chain uses TRBV7-2 and TRBJ2-7, with D possibly called TRBD1 or TRBD2 (5 bases each). This receptor was obtained from a man in his forties in good health. The source material was blood. CDR3: CASSLSVGRGQYF. CDR3 nucleotide sequence: TGTGCCAGCAGCTTAAGCGTGGGACGAGGGCAGTACTTC. The whole variable domain, filled in from reference TRBV7-2 and TRBJ2-7, reads GAGVSQSPSNKVTEKGKDVELRCDPISGHTALYWYRQSLGQGLEFLIYFQGNSAPDKSGLPSDRFSAERTGGSVSTLTIQRTQQEDSAVYLCASSLSVGRGQYFGPGTRLTVT.